The 4 T cell receptor beta chains below were found in one sample sequenced in a study of blood T cell repertoires in COVID-19. Profiling relied on immunoSEQ multiplex PCR, and the TCRdb table lists in-frame clones only, not all of them. In the table there are roughly 400,000 clones, roughly nine tenths of which are singletons. The sample was PBMCs or T cells enriched from blood (not recorded which). Every receptor here comes from a man aged 25 to 40 who had recovered from COVID-19.

The chain has TRBV2 and TRBJ2-3; 10 bases are shared with TRBD2. CDR3 length: 12 residues. V trimming: 5 bases; J trimming: 10 bases; junction bases outside the gene matches: 3. Germline V gives CDR1 SNHLY, CDR2 FYNNEI. CDR3 loop: CASSLTSGSQYF. In DNA form, the CDR3 reads TGTGCCAGCAGTTTGACTAGCGGGTCGCAGTATTTT.

The rearrangement links TRBV7-9 to TRBJ2-7, with TRBD1 matching over 7 bases. CDR3 length equals 13 residues. CDR1 is SEHNR and CDR2 is FQNEAQ in the germline V gene (reference sequence). J gave up 0 bases and V 7 bases, and 3 bases lay outside the gene matches. Written as DNA, the CDR3 is TGTGCCAGCAACCCAGGGGGCTCCTACGAGCAGTACTTC. Protein product: CASNPGGSYEQYF.

Only one count was recorded for this clone. This chain connects TRBV12-3 or TRBV12-4 to TRBJ2-7, with D tentatively TRBD1 (6 bases). Trimming removed 3 bases from V and 3 bases from J, with 9 bases in between. This CDR3 has 13 amino acids. The CDR3 coding sequence is TGTGCCAGCAGTTTCGGGACAAACTACGAGCAGTACTTC. It encodes CASSFGTNYEQYF.

CDR3 residues: CASSSTGEAFF. CDR3 nucleotide sequence: TGTGCCAGCAGTTCTACAGGGGAGGCTTTCTTT. This sequence joins TRBV7-9 and TRBJ1-1; TRBD1 matches 7 bases. Per the germline V gene, CDR1 is SEHNR and CDR2 is FQNEAQ (reference sequence). Losses at the gene ends were 6 bases for V and 11 bases for J; bases not matched to a gene: 6. CDR3 length: 11 amino acids. The whole variable domain, remainder taken from reference TRBV7-9 and TRBJ1-1, is DTGVSQNPRHKITKRGQNVTFRCDPISEHNRLYWYRQTLGQGPEFLTYFQNEAQLEKSRLLSDRFSAERPKGSFSTLEIQRTEQGDSAMYLCASSSTGEAFFGQGTRLTVV.